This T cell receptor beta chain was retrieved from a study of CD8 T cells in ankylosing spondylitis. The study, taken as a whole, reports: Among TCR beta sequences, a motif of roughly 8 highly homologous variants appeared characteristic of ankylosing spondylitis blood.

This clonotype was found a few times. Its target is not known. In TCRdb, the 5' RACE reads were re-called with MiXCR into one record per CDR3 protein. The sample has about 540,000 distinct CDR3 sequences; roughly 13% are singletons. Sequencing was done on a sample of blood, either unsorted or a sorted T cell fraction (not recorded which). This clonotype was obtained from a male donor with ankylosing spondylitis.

In nucleotides, the CDR3 is TGTGCCAGCAGCCAAGTTCCCGCAGGGACTAAAGCGAACACCGGGGAGCTGTTTTTT. Its protein is CASSQVPAGTKANTGELFF. J is TRBJ2-2 and V is TRBV3-1; 7 nucleotides agree with TRBD2. CDR3 length equals 19 residues. The junction had 11 bases not matched to a gene; V was cut back by 1 base and J by 0 bases. Germline loops: CDR1 LGHDT, CDR2 YNNKEL (reference sequence).